Sequencing of this T cell receptor beta chain was carried out in a study of shared clonotypes between healthy human individuals. Across the whole study: Plates per donor: three CD4 naive, three CD4 memory, two CD8 naive, one CD8 memory.

Worth noting for this clone: Its antigen remains unidentified.

Germline CDR1 is SGHAT and CDR2 is FQNNGV. The CDR3 contains 14 residues. The ends were cut back, 5 bases at V and 4 bases at J, with 14 bases in the middle. Broader study findings: Lower generation probabilities were found for non-shared clonotypes than for those shared by all four donors. The donor pool, a small one, limited the genetic and exposure-history diversity represented.

This table comes from immunoSEQ multiplex PCR, and its TCRdb copy is limited to in-frame clones, with some not included. The sample contains almost 750,000 clones, over 60% of which appear only once. This chain links TRBV11-2 with TRBJ1-1; D uncertain. The source is a woman aged 25 to 45 in good health. The sequenced sample was memory CD4+ T cells sorted from blood. The subset is: CD45RA-negative fraction. The CDR3 reads CASSATSGGTEAFF. The DNA of the CDR3 is TGTGCCAGCAGCGCGACCTCAGGCGGCACTGAAGCTTTCTTT. Complete variable domain (other parts from reference TRBV11-2 and TRBJ1-1): EAGVAQSPRYKIIEKRQSVAFWCNPISGHATLYWYQQILGQGPKLLIQFQNNGVVDDSQLPKDRFSAERLKGVDSTLKIQPAKLEDSAVYLCASSATSGGTEAFFGQGTRLTVV.